Shown below are 22 T cell receptor beta chains from a single sample sequenced in a study of T-cell memory formation after mild COVID-19. TCRdb recomputed calls from the 5' RACE reads with MiXCR, one row per CDR3 protein. Among about 110,000 distinct CDR3 sequences, roughly a sixth were seen once, and the ten largest hold roughly 6%. Sequenced material: PBMCs or a T cell subset sorted from them (not recorded which). The receptors derive from a young man who had mild COVID-19 (a few samples of this study predate the infection). Cell type and time point are not known.

The chain recombines TRBV20-1 with TRBJ2-3, with D maybe TRBD2 (5 bases). V gave up 2 bases and J gave up 3 bases, with 15 bases separating them. From germline, CDR1 is DFQATT and CDR2 SNEGSKA (reference sequence). CDR3 length: 15 amino acids. DNA for the CDR3: TGCAGTGCTAGAAGCCCACACCGGGGTACAGATACGCAGTATTTT. Amino acid sequence: CSARSPHRGTDTQYF.

Concerning this clonotype: Mismatch with germline at one junction end may stem from a read error. This chain joins TRBV2 and TRBJ1-5, with a possible D match to TRBD1 (5 bases). Germline V CDR1 and CDR2: SNHLY, FYNNEI. CDR3 length: 14 residues. The CDR3 DNA reads as TGTGCCAGCAGTGTGGGGGTCGGATATCACCCCCAGCATTTT. It specifies CASSVGVGYHPQHF. The full variable domain, in which reference TRBV2 and TRBJ1-5 provide the parts outside the CDR3, is EPEVTQTPSHQVTQMGQEVILRCVPISNHLYFYWYRQILGQKVEFLVSFYNNEISEKSEIFDDQFSVERPDGSNFTLKIRSTKLEDSAMYFCASSVGVGYHPQHFGDGTRLSIL.

This rearrangement joins TRBV9 to TRBJ1-1; TRBD1 matches 8 bases. The CDR3 length is 14 residues. V shed 4 bases, J shed 4 bases, and the junction held 6 bases outside the gene matches. Germline loops: CDR1 SGDLS, CDR2 YYNGEE. CDR3 sequence: CASSTQGAGTEAFF. The CDR3 nucleotides read TGTGCCAGCAGCACCCAGGGGGCTGGCACTGAAGCTTTCTTT.

The V gene is TRBV6-5, the J gene TRBJ2-7, with TRBD1 identical over 9 bases. There are 13 residues in the CDR3. The trim removed 7 bases at V and 5 bases at J, leaving 6 bases unmatched. CDR1 and CDR2 from the germline V gene are MNHEY and SVGAGI. CDR3 amino acids: CASKGTGRNEQYF. As DNA, the CDR3 is TGTGCCAGCAAAGGGACAGGGAGGAACGAGCAGTACTTC.

This clonotype was seen a handful of times. The V gene is TRBV20-1, the J gene TRBJ2-7; TRBD1 aligns across 9 bases. Germline loops: CDR1 DFQATT, CDR2 SNEGSKA (reference sequence). This CDR3 comprises 13 residues. The V and J ends lost 3 bases and 4 bases, in that order; junction bases with no gene match: 4. DNA of the CDR3: TGCAGTGCTAGTCCGGGACAGGGTTACGAGCAGTACTTC. Encoded protein: CSASPGQGYEQYF.

The chain is built from TRBV6-2 or TRBV6-3 and TRBJ2-5; 10 nucleotides line up with TRBD2. Germline values: CDR1 MNHEY, CDR2 SVGEGT. CDR3 length: 15 residues. With 4 bases clipped from V and 5 bases from J, the junction kept 7 bases outside the gene matches. The CDR3 reads CASSFIAGGRETQYF. The CDR3 nucleotides read TGTGCCAGCAGTTTTATAGCGGGGGGAAGGGAGACCCAGTACTTC.

In its sample, this clonotype was seen a few times. The rearrangement links TRBV2 to TRBJ2-7, with D uncertain. Germline CDR1 SNHLY, CDR2 FYNNEI. The CDR3 covers 11 residues. V lost 5 bases and J 2 bases, leaving 4 bases between the germline ends. This chain's CDR3 is CASSFAYEQYV. The CDR3 DNA reads as TGTGCCAGCAGTTTCGCCTACGAGCAGTACGTC.

This clonotype showed up many times. The chain carries TRBV5-4 and TRBJ1-1; 8 positions match TRBD1. The CDR3 length is 13 residues. V trimming: 7 bases; J trimming: 1 base; junction bases outside the gene matches: 3. CDR1 SGHNT and CDR2 YYREEE come from the germline V gene (reference sequence). The CDR3 DNA is TGTGCCAGCTTGGGACAGGCGAACACTGAAGCTTTCTTT. Protein product: CASLGQANTEAFF. Combining the CDR3 with reference TRBV5-4 and TRBJ1-1 gives the whole variable domain ETGVTQSPTHLIKTRGQQVTLRCSSQSGHNTVSWYQQALGQGPQFIFQYYREEENGRGNFPPRFSGLQFPNYSSELNVNALELDDSALYLCASLGQANTEAFFGQGTRLTVV.

This clonotype was detected a few times. V is TRBV2 and J is TRBJ1-5, with 7 bases matching TRBD1. V was pared by 0 bases and J by 5 bases, with 7 bases of the junction left unmatched. The CDR3 is 16 residues long. Per germline, CDR1 SNHLY and CDR2 FYNNEI. The CDR3 DNA reads TGTGCCAGCAGTGAAGCGCCAGACAGGGCCGATCAGCCCCAGCATTTT. This sequence encodes CASSEAPDRADQPQHF.

In its sample, this clonotype was seen a few times. The V gene is TRBV5-1, the J gene TRBJ2-7; TRBD1 agrees at 8 bases. From germline, CDR1 is SGHRS and CDR2 YFSETQ. V gave up 4 bases and J gave up 6 bases; unmatched junction bases: 6. This CDR3 has 13 residues. This CDR3 reads CASSADRALEQYF. CDR3 sequence (DNA): TGCGCCAGCAGCGCGGACAGGGCCCTCGAGCAGTACTTC.

This clonotype was recorded once. This chain connects TRBV9 to TRBJ1-4, with TRBD1 as a possible D gene (5 bases). The CDR3 spans 16 residues. Trimming cost V 3 bases and J 6 bases, with 18 bases left between them. Germline V gene lookup returns CDR1 SGDLS and CDR2 YYNGEE. The CDR3 reads CASSARLGLGDEKLFF. CDR3 coding DNA: TGTGCCAGCAGCGCCCGATTGGGGTTAGGGGATGAAAAACTGTTTTTT.

This clonotype was counted a few times. The V gene is TRBV6-2 or TRBV6-3, the J gene TRBJ1-5, with D hard to call. The germline V and J ends were trimmed by 2 bases and 5 bases, with 10 bases remaining between them. The CDR3 covers 14 residues. The V gene's germline CDR1 is MNHEY and CDR2 SVGEGT. CDR3 sequence (DNA): TGTGCCAGCAGTTACCGGGGATTTGATCAGCCCCAGCATTTT. Protein sequence: CASSYRGFDQPQHF.

This clonotype was picked up a small number of times. CDR3 bases: TGCAGCGTTGACCCTGGTTTTATGTACCAAGAGACCCAGTACTTC. Translating it yields CSVDPGFMYQETQYF. V gene TRBV29-1 combines with J gene TRBJ2-5; D unresolved. Deletions cut 3 bases from V and 0 bases from J, with 14 bases between. Germline CDR1 reads SQVTM; CDR2 reads ANQGSEA. The CDR3 covers 15 residues.

This clonotype was seen only a few times. The rearrangement uses TRBV9 and TRBJ2-1; TRBD2 matches 14 bases. The V segment lost 4 bases and the J segment 4 bases; nucleotides outside the gene matches: 4. The CDR3 totals 16 residues. Germline-derived CDR1 and CDR2 are SGDLS and YYNGEE. CDR3 sequence: CASSYGLAGGYNEQFF. The CDR3 nucleotides read TGTGCCAGCAGCTATGGACTAGCGGGGGGTTACAATGAGCAGTTCTTC.

The chain joins TRBV5-1 to TRBJ2-7; 11 positions match TRBD1. CDR3 length equals 13 residues. Germline trimming cut 5 bases from V and 6 bases from J; bases unmatched to any gene: 4. Germline values: CDR1 SGHRS, CDR2 YFSETQ. The CDR3 here is CASSRGTGGEQYV. The DNA of the CDR3 is TGCGCCAGCAGTCGAGGGACAGGGGGCGAGCAGTACGTC.

In this sample, this clonotype turned up a few times. V usage is TRBV12-3 or TRBV12-4 and J usage is TRBJ1-4; D is unclear. The V gene lost 5 bases and the J gene lost 0 bases, with 10 bases spanning the gap. The CDR3 sequence is 15 residues long. The CDR3 here is CASSPDRATNEKLFF. The CDR3 DNA reads TGTGCCAGCAGTCCAGACCGCGCAACTAATGAAAAACTGTTTTTT.

V and J are TRBV12-3 or TRBV12-4 and TRBJ2-7; 15 bases are a match to TRBD2. The junction had 3 bases not matched to a gene; V was cut back by 5 bases and J by 1 base. The CDR3 totals 16 residues. The CDR3 protein is CASSQGLAGGSYEQYF. CDR3 nucleotide sequence: TGTGCCAGCAGTCAAGGACTAGCGGGGGGGTCCTACGAGCAGTACTTC.

This clonotype occurred a few times. The CDR3 here is CATSKYGSNQPQHF. Here the CDR3 DNA reads TGTGCCACCAGCAAATACGGTAGCAATCAGCCCCAGCATTTT. V is TRBV15 and J is TRBJ1-5, with D unclear. With 4 bases removed from V and 0 bases from J, the gap between germline ends came to 7 bases. The CDR3 has 14 residues. CDR1 LNHNV and CDR2 YYDKDF come from the germline V gene (reference sequence).

This clonotype was seen a handful of times. One end of the junction varies from germline; a read error may be responsible. The chain combines TRBV12-3 or TRBV12-4 with TRBJ1-2; D gene unclear. CDR3 length: 11 amino acids. CDR3: CASGRVGMLYF. In DNA, the CDR3 is TGTGCCAGCGGCCGGGTTGGGATGTTGTACTTC.

The chain combines TRBV20-1 with TRBJ2-7; no definite D call. CDR1 is DFQATT, CDR2 SNEGSKA, per germline (reference sequence). Trimming removed 3 bases at V and 5 bases at J, with 8 bases between. There are 11 residues in the CDR3. The CDR3 nucleotides read TGCAGTGCTAGGGGGAACCACGAGCAGTACGTC. Translating it yields CSARGNHEQYV.

V usage is TRBV7-2 and J usage is TRBJ2-3; D is perhaps TRBD1 (6 bases). The length of the CDR3 is 14 residues. The germline V gene encodes CDR1 SGHTA and CDR2 FQGNSA. V lost 5 bases and J lost 0, with 9 bases in between. Written as DNA, the CDR3 is TGTGCCAGCAGCCCAAGGGGGAGCACAGATACGCAGTATTTT. Its protein is CASSPRGSTDTQYF.

The chain uses TRBV7-2 and TRBJ2-2; tentative D call: TRBD1 (5 bases). The CDR3 runs to 15 residues. The V and J ends lost 6 bases and 5 bases respectively, with 16 bases between them. The germline V gene has CDR1 SGHTA and CDR2 FQGNSA. CDR3 bases: TGTGCCAGCAGTCTCACTCAGGGCAGAACCGGGGAGCTGTTTTTT. Encoded protein: CASSLTQGRTGELFF.